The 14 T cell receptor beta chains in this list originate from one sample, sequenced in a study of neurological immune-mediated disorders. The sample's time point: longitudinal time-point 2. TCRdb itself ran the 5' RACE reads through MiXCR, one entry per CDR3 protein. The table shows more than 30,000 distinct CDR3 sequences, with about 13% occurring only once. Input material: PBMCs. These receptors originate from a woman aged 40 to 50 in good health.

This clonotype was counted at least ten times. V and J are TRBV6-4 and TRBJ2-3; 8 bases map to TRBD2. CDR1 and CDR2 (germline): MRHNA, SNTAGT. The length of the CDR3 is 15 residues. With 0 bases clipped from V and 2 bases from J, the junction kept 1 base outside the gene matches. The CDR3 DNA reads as TGTGCCAGCAGTGACTCTAGCGGGGCCACAGATACGCAGTATTTT. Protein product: CASSDSSGATDTQYF.

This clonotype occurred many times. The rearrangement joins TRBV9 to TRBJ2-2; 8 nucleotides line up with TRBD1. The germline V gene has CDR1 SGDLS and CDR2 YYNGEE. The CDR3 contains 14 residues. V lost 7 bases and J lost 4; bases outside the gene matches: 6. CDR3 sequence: CASGRGLGTGELFF. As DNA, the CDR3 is TGTGCCAGCGGCAGGGGGCTTGGCACCGGGGAGCTGTTTTTT. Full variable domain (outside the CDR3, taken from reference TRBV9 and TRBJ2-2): DSGVTQTPKHLITATGQRVTLRCSPRSGDLSVYWYQQSLDQGLQFLIQYYNGEERAKGNILERFSAQQFPDLHSELNLSSLELGDSALYFCASGRGLGTGELFFGEGSRLTVL.

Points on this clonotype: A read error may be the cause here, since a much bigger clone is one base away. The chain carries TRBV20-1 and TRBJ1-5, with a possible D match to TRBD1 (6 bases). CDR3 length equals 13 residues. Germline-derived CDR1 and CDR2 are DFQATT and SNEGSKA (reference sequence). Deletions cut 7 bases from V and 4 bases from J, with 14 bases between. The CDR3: CSVARGCNQPQHF. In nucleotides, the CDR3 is TGCAGTGTAGCCAGGGGTTGTAATCAGCCCCAGCATTTT.

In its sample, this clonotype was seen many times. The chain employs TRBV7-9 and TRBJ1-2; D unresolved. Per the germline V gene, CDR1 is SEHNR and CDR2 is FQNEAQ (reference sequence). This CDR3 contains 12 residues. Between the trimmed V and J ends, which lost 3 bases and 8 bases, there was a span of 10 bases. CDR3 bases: TGTGCCAGCAGCTTTTTGCAGGAAGGCTACACCTTC. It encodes CASSFLQEGYTF.

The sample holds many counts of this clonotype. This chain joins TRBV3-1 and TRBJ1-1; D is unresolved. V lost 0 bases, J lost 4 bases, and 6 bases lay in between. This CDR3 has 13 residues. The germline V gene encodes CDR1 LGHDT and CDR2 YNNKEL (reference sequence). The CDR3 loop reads CASSQERRTEAFF. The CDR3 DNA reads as TGTGCCAGCAGCCAAGAAAGACGCACTGAAGCTTTCTTT. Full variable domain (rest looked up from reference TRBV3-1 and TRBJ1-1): DTAVSQTPKYLVTQMGNDKSIKCEQNLGHDTMYWYKQDSKKFLKIMFSYNNKELIINETVPNRFSPKSPDKAHLNLHINSLELGDSAVYFCASSQERRTEAFFGQGTRLTVV.

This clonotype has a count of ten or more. CDR3: CASSKEGRDQYF. CDR3 coding DNA: TGTGCCAGCAGCAAAGAGGGAAGGGACCAGTACTTC. V is TRBV25-1 and J is TRBJ2-5, with D maybe TRBD2 (5 bases). Trimming removed 6 bases from V and 10 bases from J, with 15 bases in between. The CDR3 extends over 12 amino acids. Germline CDR1 reads MGHDK; CDR2 reads SYGVNS.

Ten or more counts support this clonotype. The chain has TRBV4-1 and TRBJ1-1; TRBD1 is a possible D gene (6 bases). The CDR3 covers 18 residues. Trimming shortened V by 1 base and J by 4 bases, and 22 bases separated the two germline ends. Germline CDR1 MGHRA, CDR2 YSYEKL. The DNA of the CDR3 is TGCGCCAGCAGCCAAGGTCCAGGATCGGCTGGGGGCCTCACTGAAGCTTTCTTT. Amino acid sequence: CASSQGPGSAGGLTEAFF.

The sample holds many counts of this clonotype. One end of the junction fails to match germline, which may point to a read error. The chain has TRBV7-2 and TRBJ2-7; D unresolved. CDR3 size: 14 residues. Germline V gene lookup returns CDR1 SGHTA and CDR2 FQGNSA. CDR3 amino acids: CASTLWASVGEQYF. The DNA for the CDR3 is TGTGCCAGCACCTTATGGGCTAGTGTGGGCGAGCAGTACTTC.

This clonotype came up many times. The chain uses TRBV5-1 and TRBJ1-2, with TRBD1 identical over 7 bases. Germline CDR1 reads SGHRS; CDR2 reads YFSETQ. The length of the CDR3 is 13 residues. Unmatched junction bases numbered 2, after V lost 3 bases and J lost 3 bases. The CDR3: CASSYGTDYGYTF. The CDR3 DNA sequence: TGCGCCAGCAGCTATGGGACAGACTATGGCTACACCTTC.

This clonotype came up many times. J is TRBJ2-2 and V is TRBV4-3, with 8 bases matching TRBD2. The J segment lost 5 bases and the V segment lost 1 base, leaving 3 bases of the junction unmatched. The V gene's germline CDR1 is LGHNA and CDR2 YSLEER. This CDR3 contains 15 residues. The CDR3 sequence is CASSQGPGGTGELFF. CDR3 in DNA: TGCGCCAGCAGCCAAGGTCCGGGGGGGACCGGGGAGCTGTTTTTT.

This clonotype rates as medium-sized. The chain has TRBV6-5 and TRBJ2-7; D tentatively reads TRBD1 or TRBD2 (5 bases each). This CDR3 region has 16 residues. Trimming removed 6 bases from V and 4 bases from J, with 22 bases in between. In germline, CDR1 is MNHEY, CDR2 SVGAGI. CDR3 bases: TGTGCCAGCAGCGCTGGGACCTTCCAAGGGTATTACGAGCAGTACTTC. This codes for CASSAGTFQGYYEQYF.

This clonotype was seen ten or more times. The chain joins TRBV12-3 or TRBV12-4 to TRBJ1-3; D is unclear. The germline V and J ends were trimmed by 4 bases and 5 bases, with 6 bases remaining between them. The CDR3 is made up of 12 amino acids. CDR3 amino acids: CASSWDRNTIYF. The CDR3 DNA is TGTGCCAGCAGTTGGGATAGAAACACCATATATTTT.

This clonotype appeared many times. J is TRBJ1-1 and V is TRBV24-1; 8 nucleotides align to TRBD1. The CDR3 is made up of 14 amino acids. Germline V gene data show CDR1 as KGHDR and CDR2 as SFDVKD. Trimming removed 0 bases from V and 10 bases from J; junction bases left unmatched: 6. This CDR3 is CATSDLDRGWGAFF. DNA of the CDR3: TGTGCCACCAGTGATTTGGACAGGGGCTGGGGAGCTTTCTTT.

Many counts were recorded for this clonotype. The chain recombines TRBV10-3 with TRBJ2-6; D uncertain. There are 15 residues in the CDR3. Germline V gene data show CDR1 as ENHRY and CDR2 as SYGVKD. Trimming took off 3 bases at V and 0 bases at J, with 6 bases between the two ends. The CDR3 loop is CAISEAYSGANVLTF. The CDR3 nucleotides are TGTGCCATCAGTGAAGCTTACTCTGGGGCCAACGTCCTGACTTTC.